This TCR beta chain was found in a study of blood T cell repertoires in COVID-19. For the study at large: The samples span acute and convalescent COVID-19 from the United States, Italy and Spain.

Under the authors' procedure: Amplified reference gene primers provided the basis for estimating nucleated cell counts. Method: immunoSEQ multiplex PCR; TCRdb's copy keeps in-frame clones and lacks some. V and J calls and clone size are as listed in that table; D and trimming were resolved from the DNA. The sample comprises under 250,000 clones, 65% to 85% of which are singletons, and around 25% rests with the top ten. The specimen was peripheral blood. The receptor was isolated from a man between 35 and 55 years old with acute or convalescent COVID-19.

The CDR3 loop reads CASSGAKTQYF. Written as DNA, the CDR3 is TGTGCCAGCAGCGGGGCGAAGACCCAGTACTTC. V is TRBV11-2 and J is TRBJ2-5; possible D gene TRBD1, 5 bases. The CDR3 totals 11 residues. With 5 bases removed from V and 6 bases from J, the gap between germline ends came to 7 bases. Germline V gives CDR1 SGHAT, CDR2 FQNNGV.